This T cell receptor beta chain was profiled in a study of vaccination effects on CD4 cells after COVID-19. Regarding the study as a whole: By a late point after vaccination, infection- and vaccine-induced clones had shrunk markedly through clonal contraction. Convalescent patients were few in the study, and early post-infection timepoints were absent. The study found that only 1 of 255 vaccine-induced clones from healthy vaccinees cross-reacted with common cold coronaviruses.

Points on this clone: No antigen is known for it.

CDR3 length: 15 amino acids. The ends were cut back, 4 bases at V and 0 bases at J, with 8 bases in the middle. The germline V gene has CDR1 KGHDR and CDR2 SFDVKD. Antigen-specific CD4+ T cells expanded by the ViraFEST assay with viral peptide pools were then sequenced. CD4+ T cells were isolated after nine to ten days of culture. Two-dose BNT162b2 or mRNA-1273 vaccination was given to participants. Assay: immunoSEQ multiplex PCR; the TCRdb copy retains only in-frame clones and omits some. The sample yields around 65,000 clones, roughly 72% seen once. The receptor comes from a human donor who received a COVID-19 vaccine. The sequences come from CD4+ T cells from PBMCs cultured with HCoV-229E spike peptides, collected after COVID-19 vaccination. The chain is built from TRBV24-1 and TRBJ1-4; no reliable D call. CDR3 sequence reads: CATSENSATNEKLFF. CDR3 nucleotides: TGTGCCACCAGTGAAAACAGCGCAACTAATGAAAAACTGTTTTTT.